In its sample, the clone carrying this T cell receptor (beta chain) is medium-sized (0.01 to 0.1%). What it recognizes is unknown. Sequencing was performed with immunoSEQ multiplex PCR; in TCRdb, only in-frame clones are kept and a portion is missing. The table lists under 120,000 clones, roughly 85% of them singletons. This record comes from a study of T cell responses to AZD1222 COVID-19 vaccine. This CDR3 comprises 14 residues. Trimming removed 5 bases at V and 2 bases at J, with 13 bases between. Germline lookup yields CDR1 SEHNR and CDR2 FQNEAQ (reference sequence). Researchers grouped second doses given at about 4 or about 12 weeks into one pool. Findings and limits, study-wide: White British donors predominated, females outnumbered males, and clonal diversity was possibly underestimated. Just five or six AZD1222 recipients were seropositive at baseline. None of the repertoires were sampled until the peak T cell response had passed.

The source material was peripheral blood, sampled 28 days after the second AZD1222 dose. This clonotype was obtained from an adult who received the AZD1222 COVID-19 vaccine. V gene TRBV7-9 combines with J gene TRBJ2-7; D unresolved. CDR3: CASSLAQKTYEQYF. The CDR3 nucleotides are TGTGCCAGCAGCCTGGCCCAGAAAACCTACGAGCAGTACTTC.